This TCR beta chain was identified in a study of identifying expanded T cells in peripheral blood. Findings of the study overall: Technical replicates showed roughly 1.2 changed clones; two weeks about 16; four weeks 19. Two-week clone count variance significantly increased as total template count grew.

Details on this clone: Antigen: not known.

The table came from immunoSEQ multiplex PCR; TCRdb's copy has only in-frame clones and leaves some out. The sample shows under 100,000 clones, around 84% of them seen only once. During the collection period, no donor immune events like infections were recorded. V lost 0 bases and J lost 4, with 8 bases in between. Germline-derived CDR1 and CDR2 are SGHNT and YYREEE (reference sequence). The CDR3 runs to 15 residues. This receptor was obtained from a person aged 18 to 69 in good health. Sequencing used blood. The chain combines TRBV5-4 with TRBJ2-6, with no clear D. The CDR3 reads CASSLEAAGANVLTF. CDR3 DNA sequence: TGTGCCAGCAGCTTGGAGGCAGCCGGGGCCAACGTCCTGACTTTC. The full variable domain, in which reference TRBV5-4 and TRBJ2-6 provide the parts outside the CDR3, is ETGVTQSPTHLIKTRGQQVTLRCSSQSGHNTVSWYQQALGQGPQFIFQYYREEENGRGNFPPRFSGLQFPNYSSELNVNALELDDSALYLCASSLEAAGANVLTFGAGSRLTVL.